This T cell receptor beta chain was identified in a study of regulatory T cells in long-lasting Graves disease. Time point noted: newly diagnosed GD, antithyroid drugs for less than 3 months. PBMCs provided the RNA from which the TCR library was made. The germline V gene has CDR1 DFQATT and CDR2 SNEGSKA (reference sequence). The CDR3 extends over 14 amino acids. Researchers made TCR beta libraries by using iRepertoire HTBI primers and running Arm-PCR on CDR3 regions. TCRdb used MiXCR to reprocess the multiplex PCR reads, holding one entry per CDR3 protein. The sample has 400,000 to 500,000 distinct CDR3 sequences, about 16% seen once. On this clonotype: The junction and the germline gene differ at one end; a read error may be behind it.

This same sample was also part of a study on T cells in Graves' hyperthyroidism and ophthalmopathy.

The sequenced sample was peripheral blood mononuclear cells (PBMCs), obtained at new diagnosis, from a patient treated with antithyroid drugs. The receptor was isolated from a woman aged 30 to 39 with Graves disease. The chain employs TRBV20-1 and TRBJ2-3, with D possibly being TRBD1 (5 bases). CDR3 sequence: CSARGSRVSHEQYF. The CDR3 nucleotides are TGCAGTGCTAGAGGTAGCAGGGTGTCCCACGAGCAGTACTTT.